Each of the 10 T cell receptor beta chains below was sequenced from the same sample in a study of blood T cells in healthy people across ages. The second PCR ran roughly 6 to 11 cycles with a sample-barcoded 5' primer and J-beta primers. TCRdb re-analysed the 5' RACE reads in MiXCR, keeping a single row per CDR3 protein. The table includes some 1.1 million distinct CDR3 sequences, 35% to 40% detected once. Sequenced input: blood. The origin of the receptors is a young man in good health.

This clonotype came up a few times. V usage is TRBV28 and J usage is TRBJ1-5, with TRBD1 matching over 7 bases. Germline CDR1 reads MDHEN; CDR2 reads SYDVKM. V shed 4 bases and J 6 bases; nucleotides not matched to a gene: 9. This CDR3 comprises 15 residues. The CDR3 here is CASSYYRGYGQPQHF. The CDR3, as DNA: TGTGCCAGCAGTTACTACAGGGGTTATGGTCAGCCCCAGCATTTT.

This clonotype was counted at least ten times. The chain links TRBV20-1 to TRBJ2-1; no clear D. V lost 3 bases, J lost 5 bases, and 14 bases lay in between. Germline V gene data show CDR1 as DFQATT and CDR2 as SNEGSKA (reference sequence). This CDR3 is built from 14 residues. The CDR3, as DNA: TGCAGTGCTAGCGTATCCCTGAGAAACAATGAGCAGTTCTTC. This gives the protein CSASVSLRNNEQFF.

As to this clonotype: The junction differs from germline at one of its ends, possibly a read error. The gene calls are TRBV24-1 and TRBJ2-3, with 11 bases lining up with TRBD2. CDR3 length equals 17 residues. CDR1 is KGHDR, CDR2 SFDVKD, per germline. CDR3: CATSDQRLAGTTDSQYF. The CDR3 coding sequence is TGTGCCACCAGTGACCAACGACTAGCGGGGACCACAGATTCGCAGTATTTT.

This chain's CDR3 is CASLTAYEQYF. The CDR3, as DNA: TGTGCCAGCCTGACCGCCTACGAGCAGTACTTC. This sequence joins TRBV2 and TRBJ2-7; D unresolved. The CDR3 is 11 residues long. Trimming cost V 8 bases and J 2 bases, with 7 bases left between them. Germline-derived CDR1 and CDR2 are SNHLY and FYNNEI.

CDR3 region: CSAKSPTVNTEAFF. The CDR3 bases are TGCAGCGCAAAGTCCCCGACAGTGAACACTGAAGCTTTCTTT. V usage is TRBV29-1 and J usage is TRBJ1-1, with TRBD1 as a possible D gene (5 bases). The CDR3 loop spans 14 amino acids. The germline V and J ends were trimmed by 7 bases and 0 bases, with 15 bases remaining between them. Germline assignment: CDR1 SQVTM and CDR2 ANQGSEA.

At least ten counts were recorded for this clonotype. J is TRBJ2-4 and V is TRBV10-3; D remains ambiguous. This CDR3 has 14 residues. Trimming stripped 2 bases from V and 5 bases from J, with 10 bases between. The germline V gene encodes CDR1 ENHRY and CDR2 SYGVKD. The CDR3 here is CAISEGVSENIQYF. Here the CDR3 DNA reads TGTGCCATCAGTGAGGGGGTTTCGGAAAACATTCAGTACTTC.

The genes are TRBV5-1 and TRBJ2-1; TRBD1 aligns across 11 bases. CDR3 size: 16 residues. The V segment lost 6 bases and the J segment 5 bases; nucleotides outside the gene matches: 10. Looked up from germline, CDR1 is SGHRS and CDR2 is YFSETQ. CDR3 loop: CASTLSGTGGHNEQFF. The CDR3 DNA is TGCGCCAGCACCCTTTCCGGGACAGGGGGACACAATGAGCAGTTCTTC.

The table lists this clonotype with a few counts. V gene TRBV4-3 combines with J gene TRBJ2-1, with a tentative D call TRBD1 (6 bases). V was pared by 0 bases and J by 5 bases, with 14 bases between. Germline assignment: CDR1 LGHNA and CDR2 YSLEER. The CDR3 has 16 amino acids. CDR3 in amino acids: CASSQDWVQGNNEQFF. The CDR3 bases are TGCGCCAGCAGCCAAGATTGGGTACAGGGAAACAATGAGCAGTTCTTC.

The genes are TRBV7-3 and TRBJ2-5, with D possibly matching TRBD2 (5 bases). TRBJ2-1 explains the end of the DNA better; the J call may be wrong. The germline gives CDR1 SGHTA, CDR2 FQGTGA. This CDR3 region has 15 residues. CDR3 nucleotides: TGTGCCAGCAGCTTACCGCTGCTGACAAGGGAGACCCAGTTCTTC. As protein: CASSLPLLTRETQFF.

This clonotype was observed a few times. The gene calls are TRBV18 and TRBJ1-1; D is ambiguous. From germline, CDR1 is KGHSH and CDR2 LQKENI. Trimming cost V 4 bases and J 8 bases, with 8 bases left between them. The CDR3 is 11 residues long. The CDR3: CASSLKAEAFF. The DNA for the CDR3 is TGTGCCAGCTCACTTAAAGCAGAAGCTTTCTTT.